The rows below give T cell receptor beta chains drawn from one sample of a study of cytomegalovirus exposure and HLA in healthy donors. Sequencing used immunoSEQ multiplex PCR; TCRdb keeps in-frame clones, though not all of them. The sample yields around 130,000 clones, about 80% seen once. The sequenced sample consisted of PBMCs. The receptors derive from a boy younger than 10 in good health and CMV-seronegative. Each CDR3 is given with its conserved first and last residue. D genes are given only for firm matches. Size values are once, few and many counts, or a class for expanded clones, and some rows have none.

J gene: TRBJ2-2
D gene: -
V gene: TRBV5-4
clone size: -
CDR3 DNA: TGTGCCAGCAGCTCACAAACTTGGAGCCAGGGCCGCGGGGAGCTGTTTTTT
CDR3 protein: CASSSQTWSQGRGELFF

J gene: TRBJ1-5
D gene: TRBD1
V gene: TRBV19
clone size: once
CDR3 DNA: TGTGCCAGTAGTCCCCCGACAGGGGGCGGTAGCAATCAGCCCCAGCATTTT
CDR3 protein: CASSPPTGGGSNQPQHF

J gene: TRBJ1-6
D gene: -
V gene: TRBV2
clone size: -
CDR3 DNA: TGTGCCAGCAGTGACGGGGGTTCACCCCTCCACTTT
CDR3 protein: CASSDGGSPLHF

J gene: TRBJ1-1
D gene: TRBD1
V gene: TRBV5-1
clone size: -
CDR3 DNA: TGCGCCAGCAGCTGGGGACAGGGAAGAGGGACTGAAGCTTTCTTT
CDR3 protein: CASSWGQGRGTEAFF

J gene: TRBJ1-4
D gene: -
V gene: TRBV4-1
clone size: -
CDR3 DNA: TGCGCCAGCAGCCAAGAGTTAATTGGTACGACAGCAACTAATGAAAAACTGTTTTTT
CDR3 protein: CASSQELIGTTATNEKLFF

J gene: TRBJ1-2
D gene: -
V gene: TRBV30
clone size: -
CDR3 DNA: TGTGCCTGGAGTCCCGACAGGACGGGCTACACCTTC
CDR3 protein: CAWSPDRTGYTF

J gene: TRBJ2-1
D gene: -
V gene: TRBV1
clone size: -
CDR3 DNA: TGCACCAGCAGCCGTGGACTAGTTCCCGACAATGAGCAGTTCTTC
CDR3 protein: CTSSRGLVPDNEQFF

J gene: TRBJ1-2
D gene: -
V gene: TRBV19
clone size: -
CDR3 DNA: TGTGCCAGCAGCGGGAGACAAAATGGCTACACCTTC
CDR3 protein: CASSGRQNGYTF

J gene: TRBJ2-1
D gene: -
V gene: TRBV5-6
clone size: few
CDR3 DNA: TGTGCCAGCAGCTTGGATTTTTGGCGGGAAAACAATGAGCAGTTCTTC
CDR3 protein: CASSLDFWRENNEQFF

J gene: TRBJ1-3
D gene: -
V gene: TRBV9
clone size: -
CDR3 DNA: TGTGCCAGCCGAAGCTCCCTAGGAGGAAACACCATATATTTT
CDR3 protein: CASRSSLGGNTIYF

J gene: TRBJ2-7
D gene: -
V gene: TRBV11-2
clone size: -
CDR3 DNA: TGTGCCAGCAGCTTTCAACCGGTGTACGAGCAGTACTTC
CDR3 protein: CASSFQPVYEQYF

J gene: TRBJ1-5
D gene: TRBD1
V gene: TRBV6-5
clone size: once
CDR3 DNA: TGTGCCAGCAGTTCCCAGGGGGCCGACCGGCCCCAGCATTTT
CDR3 protein: CASSSQGADRPQHF

J gene: TRBJ1-5
D gene: -
V gene: TRBV5-1
clone size: -
CDR3 DNA: TGCGCCAGCAGCTACGGGGATCTCAATCAGCCCCAGCATTTT
CDR3 protein: CASSYGDLNQPQHF

J gene: TRBJ1-1
D gene: TRBD1
V gene: TRBV11-1
clone size: -
CDR3 DNA: TGTGCCAGCAGCCACAGGGGCGGATGGACTGAAGCTTTCTTT
CDR3 protein: CASSHRGGWTEAFF

J gene: TRBJ2-5
D gene: TRBD1
V gene: TRBV30
clone size: -
CDR3 DNA: TGTGCCTGGAGTGGACAGGGGGCGTTACGGCAGTACTTC
CDR3 protein: CAWSGQGALRQYF

J gene: TRBJ2-3
D gene: TRBD2
V gene: TRBV6-4
clone size: -
CDR3 DNA: TGTGCCAGCAGCGCGGGGGGGCCCACAGATACGCAGTATTTT
CDR3 protein: CASSAGGPTDTQYF

J gene: TRBJ2-3
D gene: TRBD2
V gene: TRBV6-5
clone size: -
CDR3 DNA: TGTGCCAGCAGTTTCGGGACTAGCGGGACCACAGATACGCAGTATTTT
CDR3 protein: CASSFGTSGTTDTQYF

J gene: TRBJ2-1
D gene: TRBD2
V gene: TRBV29-1
clone size: -
CDR3 DNA: TGCAGCGTTGCCTTGCCAGCGGGAATCAATGAGCAGTTCTTC
CDR3 protein: CSVALPAGINEQFF

J gene: TRBJ2-3
D gene: TRBD2
V gene: TRBV9
clone size: -
CDR3 DNA: TGTGCCAGCAGCGCCCGACTAGCGGGAGTCACAGATACGCAGTATTTT
CDR3 protein: CASSARLAGVTDTQYF

J gene: TRBJ1-3
D gene: -
V gene: TRBV7-8
clone size: -
CDR3 DNA: TGTGCCAGCAGCCCACTCCGGAGATCGCAAGGAAACACCATATATTTT
CDR3 protein: CASSPLRRSQGNTIYF

J gene: TRBJ1-1
D gene: -
V gene: TRBV6-5
clone size: few
CDR3 DNA: TGTGCCATCAGCTGGGGGAGGGGCGAGAACACTGAAGCTTTCTTT
CDR3 protein: CAISWGRGENTEAFF

J gene: TRBJ2-1
D gene: TRBD2
V gene: TRBV19
clone size: -
CDR3 DNA: TGTGCCAGTAGAGGACTAGCGGGAGGCCGCAGGTACAATGAGCAGTTCTTC
CDR3 protein: CASRGLAGGRRYNEQFF

J gene: TRBJ1-1
D gene: -
V gene: TRBV4-1
clone size: -
CDR3 DNA: TGCGCCAGCAGCCAACCTGGGTCCCAGCCGGGCACTGAAGCTTTCTTT
CDR3 protein: CASSQPGSQPGTEAFF

J gene: TRBJ2-3
D gene: TRBD2
V gene: TRBV27
clone size: -
CDR3 DNA: TGTGCCAGCAGTTCGACCGGACTAGAGTCAGATACGCAGTATTTT
CDR3 protein: CASSSTGLESDTQYF

J gene: TRBJ2-3
D gene: -
V gene: TRBV5-6
clone size: few
CDR3 DNA: TGTGCCAGCAGCCACGGACTCAGCGCAGATACGCAGTATTTT
CDR3 protein: CASSHGLSADTQYF

J gene: TRBJ1-1
D gene: -
V gene: TRBV4-1
clone size: -
CDR3 DNA: TGCGCCAGCAGGCGGGGCTGGGGGATGAACACTGAAGCTTTCTTT
CDR3 protein: CASRRGWGMNTEAFF

J gene: TRBJ2-5
D gene: -
V gene: TRBV30
clone size: -
CDR3 DNA: TGTGCCTGGACTCCGGGGGAGACCCAGTACTTC
CDR3 protein: CAWTPGETQYF

J gene: TRBJ1-2
D gene: TRBD1
V gene: TRBV11-2
clone size: -
CDR3 DNA: TGTGCCAGCAGCCAGGGGACAGGGGGGTATGGCTACACCTTC
CDR3 protein: CASSQGTGGYGYTF

J gene: TRBJ2-3
D gene: -
V gene: TRBV11-2
clone size: -
CDR3 DNA: TGTGCCAGCAGCTTACTTTGGGGGGCAGATACGCAGTATTTT
CDR3 protein: CASSLLWGADTQYF

J gene: TRBJ1-1
D gene: -
V gene: TRBV2
clone size: -
CDR3 DNA: TGTGCCAGCAGTCTCATGGCAGGGGTGACTGAAGCTTTCTTT
CDR3 protein: CASSLMAGVTEAFF

J gene: TRBJ2-3
D gene: TRBD2
V gene: TRBV5-6
clone size: -
CDR3 DNA: TGTGCCAGCAGCTTGGCCACACTAGCGGGCTTCCTTAGCACAGATACGCAGTATTTT
CDR3 protein: CASSLATLAGFLSTDTQYF

J gene: TRBJ2-3
D gene: TRBD2
V gene: TRBV30
clone size: -
CDR3 DNA: TGTGCCTGGAGTGTACGACTAGCGGAACCAGATACGCAGTATTTT
CDR3 protein: CAWSVRLAEPDTQYF

J gene: TRBJ1-1
D gene: TRBD1
V gene: TRBV11-2
clone size: -
CDR3 DNA: TGTGCCAGCAGCTTTAGCAGGGGGCTGGAGACTGAAGCTTTCTTT
CDR3 protein: CASSFSRGLETEAFF

J gene: TRBJ2-5
D gene: -
V gene: TRBV30
clone size: -
CDR3 DNA: TGTGCCTGGAGTTTCTCTAGGTGGGAGACCCAGTACTTC
CDR3 protein: CAWSFSRWETQYF

J gene: TRBJ1-1
D gene: -
V gene: TRBV7-9
clone size: -
CDR3 DNA: TGTGCCAGCAGCCTCTCAGGGGCGAACACTGAAGCTTTCTTT
CDR3 protein: CASSLSGANTEAFF

J gene: TRBJ1-5
D gene: -
V gene: TRBV27
clone size: once
CDR3 DNA: TGTGCCAGCAGTTTGGTGAGTCCTCTCAGCAATCAGCCCCAGCATTTT
CDR3 protein: CASSLVSPLSNQPQHF

J gene: TRBJ1-1
D gene: TRBD1
V gene: TRBV4-3
clone size: -
CDR3 DNA: TGCGCCAGCAGCCTTTCGACAGGGGCAATACCCGAAACTGAAGCTTTCTTT
CDR3 protein: CASSLSTGAIPETEAFF

J gene: TRBJ2-7
D gene: TRBD2
V gene: TRBV7-3
clone size: -
CDR3 DNA: TGTGCCAGCAGCTTAAACGGACTAGCGGGGGACTACGAGCAGTACTTC
CDR3 protein: CASSLNGLAGDYEQYF

J gene: TRBJ1-2
D gene: -
V gene: TRBV7-2
clone size: -
CDR3 DNA: TGTGCCAGCAGCCCCTATGGCGGCCGAGCTAACTATGGCTACACCTTC
CDR3 protein: CASSPYGGRANYGYTF

J gene: TRBJ2-3
D gene: -
V gene: TRBV18
clone size: few
CDR3 DNA: TGTGCCAGCTCACTGATGAGCGGCGCCAGCACAGATACGCAGTATTTT
CDR3 protein: CASSLMSGASTDTQYF

J gene: TRBJ2-7
D gene: TRBD1
V gene: TRBV9
clone size: few
CDR3 DNA: TGTGCCAGCAGCCCTCGAACAGGGGACGAGCAGTACTTC
CDR3 protein: CASSPRTGDEQYF

J gene: TRBJ2-4
D gene: -
V gene: TRBV4-1
clone size: -
CDR3 DNA: TGCGCCAGCAGCCAAACCGCCGGAGGGTGGGACATTCAGTACTTC
CDR3 protein: CASSQTAGGWDIQYF

J gene: TRBJ2-2
D gene: -
V gene: TRBV4-3
clone size: -
CDR3 DNA: TGCGCCAGCAGCCAAGTGAGTAGCGCCGGGGAGCTGTTTTTT
CDR3 protein: CASSQVSSAGELFF

J gene: TRBJ2-2
D gene: -
V gene: TRBV7-3
clone size: -
CDR3 DNA: TGTGCCAGCAGCTTAACCCTCACCGGGGAGCTGTTTTTT
CDR3 protein: CASSLTLTGELFF

J gene: TRBJ1-3
D gene: -
V gene: TRBV19
clone size: -
CDR3 DNA: TGTGCCAGTAGTATTTACGGGAATTCTGGAAACACCATATATTTT
CDR3 protein: CASSIYGNSGNTIYF

J gene: TRBJ1-1
D gene: -
V gene: TRBV5-6
clone size: few
CDR3 DNA: TGTGCCAGCAGCTTGGGCGAGGGTCTCACTGAAGCTTTCTTT
CDR3 protein: CASSLGEGLTEAFF

J gene: TRBJ2-2
D gene: -
V gene: TRBV9
clone size: -
CDR3 DNA: TGTGCCAGCAGCCCGGAGGCGAACACCGGGGAGCTGTTTTTT
CDR3 protein: CASSPEANTGELFF